This T cell receptor beta chain was obtained from a study of vaccination and CD4 T cells after COVID-19. Study summary: SARS-CoV-2 had been detected by nasal swab PCR in convalescent patients; roughly 9 were mild, one severe. Cells were stimulated with overlapping spike peptide pools from SARS-CoV-2, HCoV-NL63, HCoV-OC43 and HCoV-229E.

Oncomine TCR Beta short-read sequencing was applied to DNA from cultured CD4+ T cells. TCRdb passed the PCR reads through MiXCR, listing each CDR3 protein once. The table lists around 17,000 distinct CDR3 sequences, approximately 57% of them singletons. Note on this clonotype: The target antigen is unknown.

Trimming pared 3 bases from V and 0 bases from J, leaving 8 bases between. CDR3 length: 14 amino acids. Looked up from germline, CDR1 is LNHDA and CDR2 is SQIVND (reference sequence). The treatment was: approximately nine-day PBMC culture with coronavirus spike peptide pools or control peptides (ViraFEST assay). The sequence came from a human donor who had recovered from COVID-19. The specimen sequenced was CD4+ T cells from blood, cultured in vitro. The V call is TRBV19, the J call TRBJ1-1, with unresolved D. CDR3 region: CASSMEGMNTEAFF. DNA of the CDR3: TGTGCCAGTAGTATGGAGGGTATGAACACTGAAGCTTTCTTT.